These T cell receptor beta chains were read from a single sample in a study of human T cells and chemical hapten exposure. One entry per CDR3 protein, called by TCRdb with MiXCR from the RACE reads. Counted here are 85,000 or so distinct CDR3 sequences, roughly 10% occurring once; the ten biggest clones make up approximately 4%. The material sequenced was whole blood, taken in connection with sensitization to the hapten diphenylcyclopropenone (DPC). These receptors all come from a woman aged 45-65 years with alopecia areata. Some clones in this sample may be carry-over from other donors' samples. CDR3s include the opening cysteine and the closing phenylalanine or tryptophan. D genes are given only for firm matches. Some rows mark clone size as missing; the rest say once, few, many or name a class of expanded clone.

j_gene	d_gene	len	abundance	v_gene	CDR3nt	CDR3aa
TRBJ2-7	.	14	.	TRBV6-6	TGTGCCAGCAGTTACTATGGCGGCTCCTACGAGCAGTACTTC	CASSYYGGSYEQYF
TRBJ2-3	.	17	many	TRBV11-2	TGTGCCAGCAGCATCAAGGGTGGCGCGGGGATTACAGATACGCAGTATTTT	CASSIKGGAGITDTQYF
TRBJ1-3	.	14	.	TRBV12-3/TRBV12-4	TGTGCCAGCAGTCGCACAGACCTTGGAAACACCATATATTTT	CASSRTDLGNTIYF
TRBJ2-7	TRBD1	13	few	TRBV20-1	TGCAGTGCTAGAGCCGGGACAGTCTACGAGCAGTACTTC	CSARAGTVYEQYF
TRBJ1-1	.	14	.	TRBV7-6	TGTGCCAGCAGCCCCAGGGGAGAGGGGACTGAAGCTTTCTTT	CASSPRGEGTEAFF
TRBJ1-2	.	12	many	TRBV20-1	TGCAGTGCTATGAGGGATAACTATGGCTACACCTTC	CSAMRDNYGYTF
TRBJ1-1	.	12	.	TRBV11-1	TGTGCCAGCAGCCCCAGGGGCACTGAAGCTTTCTTT	CASSPRGTEAFF
TRBJ2-7	TRBD1	16	many	TRBV27	TGTGCCAGCAGTTTCCAACCGGGACAGGGGGCGTTCGAGCAGTACTTC	CASSFQPGQGAFEQYF
TRBJ1-1	TRBD1	15	.	TRBV20-1	TGCAGTGCTCTTAGTACAGGGGGAAGGTTCACTGAAGCTTTCTTT	CSALSTGGRFTEAFF
TRBJ2-5	TRBD2	15	few	TRBV7-2	TGTGCCAGCAGCTCCCAGGGGCGGGAGGCGGAGACCCAGTACTTC	CASSSQGREAETQYF
TRBJ1-5	.	14	many	TRBV27	TGTGCCAGCAGTTTCGTTGGCTTCAATCAGCCCCAGCATTTT	CASSFVGFNQPQHF
TRBJ1-1	.	12	few	TRBV28	TGTGCCGGGACCAAGGGAAGCACTGAAGCTTTCTTT	CAGTKGSTEAFF
TRBJ1-1	.	14	.	TRBV20-1	TGCAGTGCTAGAGATGGATTCATGAACACTGAAGCTTTCTTT	CSARDGFMNTEAFF
TRBJ1-6	TRBD1	15	.	TRBV13	TGTGCCAGCAGCCTGGGGGACAGGGAGAATTCACCCCTCCACTTT	CASSLGDRENSPLHF
TRBJ2-1	.	14	many	TRBV27	TGTGCCAGCAGTCAATGGTACTCCTACAATGAGCAGTTCTTC	CASSQWYSYNEQFF
TRBJ2-3	TRBD2	17	.	TRBV5-1	TGCGCCAGCAGCTTGGCCTTAACTAGCGGGAGTAGTGATACGCAGTATTTT	CASSLALTSGSSDTQYF
TRBJ2-1	.	12	many	TRBV20-1	TGCAGTGCTCCGGTGGGCCCCCATGAGCAGTTCTTC	CSAPVGPHEQFF
TRBJ1-2	TRBD1	15	many	TRBV29-1	TGCAGCGTTCAAAGGGAGGGGGCGCGTAACTATGGCTACACCTTC	CSVQREGARNYGYTF
TRBJ2-2	TRBD2	13	.	TRBV19	TGTGCCAGTAGTACCACCCCGGGGGGTGAGCTGTTTTTT	CASSTTPGGELFF
TRBJ2-3	.	13	.	TRBV28	TGTGCCATCCGAGGACAGTACACAGATACGCAGTATTTT	CAIRGQYTDTQYF
TRBJ1-4	TRBD1	14	many	TRBV20-1	TGCAGTGCTATGTCCGGACAGGCTGGGGAAAAACTGTTTTTT	CSAMSGQAGEKLFF
TRBJ1-3	.	15	many	TRBV18	TGTGCCAGCTCACCACGACAGAACTCTGGAAACACCATATATTTT	CASSPRQNSGNTIYF
TRBJ1-1	.	16	few	TRBV6-5	TGTGCCACTTTCCGGGACCATTCAATCCTAAACACTGAAGCTTTCTTT	CATFRDHSILNTEAFF
TRBJ1-5	.	15	many	TRBV6-2/TRBV6-3	TGTGCCAGCAGTTACTCCGTAGGGCCCAATCAGCCCCAGCATTTT	CASSYSVGPNQPQHF
TRBJ2-7	.	15	few	TRBV21-1	TGTGCCAGCAGCGCCAAACCCGGGACAGACTACGAGCAGTACTTC	CASSAKPGTDYEQYF
TRBJ1-4	.	13	few	TRBV29-1	TGCAGCGTTGTGTACAGCCAAAATGAAAAACTGTTTTTT	CSVVYSQNEKLFF
TRBJ2-1	TRBD2	18	many	TRBV15	TGTGCCACCAGCAGAGTAGGGAGCGGGAGTAGATCCCGTAATGAGCAGTTCTTC	CATSRVGSGSRSRNEQFF
TRBJ2-4	TRBD2	14	many	TRBV7-9	TGTGCCAGCAGCTTACGCGGGAGCAAAAACATTCAGTACTTC	CASSLRGSKNIQYF
TRBJ2-5	.	13	few	TRBV27	TGTGCCAGCAGTCCGATGGTCCAAGAGACCCAGTACTTC	CASSPMVQETQYF
TRBJ2-2	TRBD2	19	few	TRBV4-1	TGCGCCAGCAGCCATCCCGGACTAGCAGTTGGTGGAGGCACCGGGGAGCTGTTTTTT	CASSHPGLAVGGGTGELFF
TRBJ2-5	.	14	many	TRBV6-2/TRBV6-3	TGTGCCAGCGTGACCTGGGGGCGCGTGGAGACCCAGTACTTC	CASVTWGRVETQYF
TRBJ2-7	.	15	many	TRBV6-1	TGTGCCAGCAGAGAATCTCATACAGGGTCCTACGAGCAGTACTTC	CASRESHTGSYEQYF
TRBJ2-3	TRBD1	15	few	TRBV10-2	TGCGCCAGCAGTCCGAGACAGGGCGGCACAGATACGCAGTATTTT	CASSPRQGGTDTQYF
TRBJ2-2	TRBD2	15	few	TRBV7-6	TGTGCCAGCAGATTTAGCGGGAGTAACACCGGGGAGCTGTTTTTT	CASRFSGSNTGELFF
TRBJ1-5	.	15	many	TRBV7-8	TGTGCCAGCAGCTTAGAGGCTGGGAGCAATCAGCCCCAGCATTTT	CASSLEAGSNQPQHF
TRBJ2-1	.	13	many	TRBV9	TGTGCCAGCAGCGTAGCGGCAGGGGATGAGCAGTTCTTC	CASSVAAGDEQFF
TRBJ1-4	.	12	many	TRBV2	TGTGCCAGCGCCGGGTTTAATGAAAAACTGTTTTTT	CASAGFNEKLFF
TRBJ2-3	TRBD1	16	.	TRBV7-8	TGTGCCAGCAGCCTCCGGGACAGGGGCATCGCAGATACGCAGTATTTT	CASSLRDRGIADTQYF
TRBJ2-6	.	16	many	TRBV7-9	TGTGCCAGCAGCTTAGGAGGGGCGGCTGGGGCCAACGTCCTGACTTTC	CASSLGGAAGANVLTF
TRBJ1-2	TRBD1	18	.	TRBV11-2	TGTGCCAGCAGCTTAGGGAAGGGGACAGGGGGCGCCAGGGAAGGCTACACCTTC	CASSLGKGTGGAREGYTF
TRBJ2-5	.	13	few	TRBV7-2	TGTGCCAGCAGCCAAGCGGGCCTGGAGACCCAGTACTTC	CASSQAGLETQYF
TRBJ1-2	.	13	few	TRBV20-1	TGCAGTACCAGCGACCCCGGAGACTATGGCTACACCTTC	CSTSDPGDYGYTF
TRBJ1-3	.	16	few	TRBV21-1	TGTGCCAGCAGCAAACCAAGACGTCCCTCTGGAAACACCATATATTTT	CASSKPRRPSGNTIYF
TRBJ2-1	TRBD2	16	.	TRBV5-4	TGTGCCAGCAGCTACGGGACTAGCGGGAGTTTCAATGAGCAGTTCTTC	CASSYGTSGSFNEQFF
TRBJ2-3	.	15	.	TRBV7-6	TGTGCCAGCAGCTTCTCTGGACAAAGCACAGATACGCAGTATTTT	CASSFSGQSTDTQYF
TRBJ2-1	.	19	few	TRBV30	TGTGCCTGGAGTGTCACCCTGAGCCTAGGGCCTTTTTCCTACAATGAGCAGTTCTTC	CAWSVTLSLGPFSYNEQFF
TRBJ2-7	TRBD2	15	.	TRBV28	TGTGCCAGCAGTTTGAGCCCTAGCGGGACCCTCGAGCAGTACTTC	CASSLSPSGTLEQYF
TRBJ2-3	TRBD2	17	many	TRBV15	TGTGCCACCAGCAGAGATCCGGCTAGCGGATACACAGATACGCAGTATTTT	CATSRDPASGYTDTQYF
TRBJ1-2	TRBD1	13	.	TRBV18	TGTGCCAGCTCACCACCAGGGGGCAATGGCTACACCTTC	CASSPPGGNGYTF
TRBJ2-2	.	14	.	TRBV5-1	TGCGCCAGCAGCTTGGAGGTCTCTAGCGGGGAGCTGTTTTTT	CASSLEVSSGELFF
TRBJ1-2	.	17	many	TRBV9	TGTGCCAGCAGCGTAGATGAGGGCACCAGAGTTAACTATGGCTACACCTTC	CASSVDEGTRVNYGYTF
TRBJ2-2	.	15	many	TRBV6-5	TGTGCCAGCAGTTACTGGGGGGCTAACACCGGGGAGCTGTTTTTT	CASSYWGANTGELFF
TRBJ2-3	TRBD2	16	.	TRBV9	TGTGCCAGCAGCGTAGTGGGAGCGGGGGACACAGATACGCAGTATTTT	CASSVVGAGDTDTQYF
TRBJ2-5	.	15	many	TRBV7-2	TGTGCCAGCAGCCAGTCCGGACCCATCCAAGAGACCCAGTACTTC	CASSQSGPIQETQYF
TRBJ1-2	.	14	few	TRBV2	TGTGCCAGCAGTCCGGGGCGGGAGAACTATGGCTACACCTTC	CASSPGRENYGYTF
TRBJ2-1	TRBD2	15	many	TRBV6-2/TRBV6-3	TGTGCCAGCAGTCCTACTAGCGGGCCCAACAATGAGCAGTTCTTC	CASSPTSGPNNEQFF
TRBJ2-6	.	16	few	TRBV5-4	TGTGCCAGCAGAGCCGACGGCCCCTCTGGGGCCAACGTCCTGACTTTC	CASRADGPSGANVLTF
TRBJ2-7	.	12	few	TRBV28	TGTGCCAGCAGTTTATTAGGGGATAAGCAGTACTTC	CASSLLGDKQYF